The clone carrying this T cell receptor beta chain was seen at least ten times. In this cohort, patients with other autoimmune diseases, uncontrolled infections, pregnancy or lactation were excluded. The sequenced template was RNA, covering the TCR beta CDR3 region. First-round RT-PCR employed HTBI primers, with a second-round multiplex PCR after it. TCRdb reanalysed the multiplex PCR reads using MiXCR and keeps one entry per CDR3 protein. The sample includes over 500,000 distinct CDR3 sequences, about 24% of them seen just once. This specimen comes from a study of Graves' ophthalmopathy and Graves' hyperthyroidism. Germline CDR1 is MGHRA and CDR2 is YSYEKL. Trimming pared 0 bases from V and 6 bases from J, leaving 15 bases between. CDR3 length equals 15 residues.

This chain links TRBV4-1 with TRBJ2-7; D is unclear. This sequence originates from a woman between 18 and 29 years old with stable Graves' hyperthyroidism. Some clones in this sample may be carry-over from other donors' samples. The sample was peripheral blood. The CDR3 DNA follows: TGCGCCAGCAGCCAAGACCCAGCGTCCCCTCGCGAGCAGTACTTC. It encodes CASSQDPASPREQYF.